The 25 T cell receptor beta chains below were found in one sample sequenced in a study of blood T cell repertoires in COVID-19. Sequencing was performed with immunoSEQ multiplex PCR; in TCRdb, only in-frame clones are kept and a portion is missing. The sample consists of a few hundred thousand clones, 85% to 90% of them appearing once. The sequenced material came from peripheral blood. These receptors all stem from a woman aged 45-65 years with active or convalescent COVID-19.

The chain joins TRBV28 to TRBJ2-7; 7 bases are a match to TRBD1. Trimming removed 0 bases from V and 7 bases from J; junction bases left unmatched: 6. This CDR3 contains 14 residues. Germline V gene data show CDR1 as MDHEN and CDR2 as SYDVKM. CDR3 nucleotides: TGTGCCAGCAGTTTATGGGGGGCAGGGGGAGAGCAGTACTTC. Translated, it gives CASSLWGAGGEQYF.

Here the CDR3 DNA reads TGTGCCAGTAGTGCCCGGACAGGGATGAACACTGAAGCTTTCTTT. It codes for CASSARTGMNTEAFF. The chain uses TRBV19 and TRBJ1-1, with 8 bases aligning to TRBD1. The CDR3 extends over 15 amino acids. Germline V CDR1 and CDR2: LNHDA, SQIVND (reference sequence). The trim removed 5 bases at V and 0 bases at J, leaving 5 bases unmatched.

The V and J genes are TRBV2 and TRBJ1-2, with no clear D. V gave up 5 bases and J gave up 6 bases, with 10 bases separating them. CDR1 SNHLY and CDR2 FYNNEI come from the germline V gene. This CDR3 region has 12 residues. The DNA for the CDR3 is TGTGCCAGCAGTCCCGGACTTGATGGCTACACCTTC. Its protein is CASSPGLDGYTF.

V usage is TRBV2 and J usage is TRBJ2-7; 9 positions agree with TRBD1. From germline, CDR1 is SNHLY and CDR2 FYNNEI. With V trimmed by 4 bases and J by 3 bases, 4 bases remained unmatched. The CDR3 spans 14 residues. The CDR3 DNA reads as TGTGCCAGCAGTGCGGACAGGGGAAACTACGAGCAGTACTTC. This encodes CASSADRGNYEQYF.

CDR3 coding DNA: TGCGCCAGCAGCTCGACGTCAATAGCGGGGAGTTCCTACAATGAGCAGTTCTTC. This translates into CASSSTSIAGSSYNEQFF. The rearrangement uses TRBV5-1 and TRBJ2-1, with 8 bases fitting TRBD2. Germline CDR1 is SGHRS and CDR2 is YFSETQ. The V segment lost 3 bases and the J segment 1 base; nucleotides outside the gene matches: 12. The CDR3 spans 18 residues.

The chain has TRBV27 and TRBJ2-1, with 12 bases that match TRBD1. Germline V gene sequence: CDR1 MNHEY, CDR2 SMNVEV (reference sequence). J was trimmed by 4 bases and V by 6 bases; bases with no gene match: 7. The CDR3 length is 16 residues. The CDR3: CASRRDRGLAYNEQFF. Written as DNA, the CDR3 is TGTGCCAGCAGACGGGACAGGGGGCTGGCATACAATGAGCAGTTCTTC.

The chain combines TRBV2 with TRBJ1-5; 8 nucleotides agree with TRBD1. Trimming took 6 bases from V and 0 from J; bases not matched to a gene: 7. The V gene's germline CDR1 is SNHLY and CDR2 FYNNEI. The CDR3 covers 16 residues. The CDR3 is CASSVDRGYSNQPQHF. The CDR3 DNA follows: TGTGCCAGCAGCGTCGACAGGGGTTATAGCAATCAGCCCCAGCATTTT.

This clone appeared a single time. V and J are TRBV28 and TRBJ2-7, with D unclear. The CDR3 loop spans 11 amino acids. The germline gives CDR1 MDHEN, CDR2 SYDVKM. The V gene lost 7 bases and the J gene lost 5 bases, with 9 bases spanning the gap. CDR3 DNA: TGTGCCAGCAACCGAGGTAACGAGCAGTACTTC. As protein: CASNRGNEQYF.

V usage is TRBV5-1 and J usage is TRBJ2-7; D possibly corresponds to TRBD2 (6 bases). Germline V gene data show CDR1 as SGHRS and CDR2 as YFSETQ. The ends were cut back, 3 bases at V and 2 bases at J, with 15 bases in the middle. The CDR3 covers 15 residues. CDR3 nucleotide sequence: TGCGCCAGCAGCTACGGACTAATTGGAACCTACGAGCAGTACTTC. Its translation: CASSYGLIGTYEQYF.

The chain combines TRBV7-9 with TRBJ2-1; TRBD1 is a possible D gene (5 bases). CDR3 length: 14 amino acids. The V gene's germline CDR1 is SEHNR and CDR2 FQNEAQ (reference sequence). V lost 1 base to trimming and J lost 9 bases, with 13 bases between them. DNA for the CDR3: TGTGCCAGCAGCTTAGTCCGAGAGGACACTGAGCAGTTCTTC. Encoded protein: CASSLVREDTEQFF.

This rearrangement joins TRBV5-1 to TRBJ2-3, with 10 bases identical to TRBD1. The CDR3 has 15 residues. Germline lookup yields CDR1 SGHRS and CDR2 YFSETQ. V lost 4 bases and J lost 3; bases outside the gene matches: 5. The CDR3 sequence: CASSHGTGETDTQYF. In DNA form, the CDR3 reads TGCGCCAGCAGCCACGGGACAGGGGAAACAGATACGCAGTATTTT.

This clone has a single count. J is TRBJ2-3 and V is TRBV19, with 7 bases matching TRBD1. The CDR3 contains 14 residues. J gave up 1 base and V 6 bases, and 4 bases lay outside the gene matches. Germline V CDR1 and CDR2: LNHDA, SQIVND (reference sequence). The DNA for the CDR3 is TGTGCCAGTAGCGACAGGGCCGGCACAGATACGCAGTATTTT. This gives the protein CASSDRAGTDTQYF.

CDR3 bases: TGTGCCACCAGCCTGTATAGCAATCAGCCCCAGCATTTT. It encodes CATSLYSNQPQHF. The chain employs TRBV15 and TRBJ1-5; the D is unclear. CDR1 is LNHNV and CDR2 is YYDKDF in the germline V gene (reference sequence). Trimming removed 5 bases from V and 0 bases from J, with 5 bases in between. The CDR3 is 13 amino acids.

The CDR3 region has the DNA TGTGCCAGCAGTTTCTCGAGCCACACGACAGGGTTCAGCACTGAAGCTTTCTTT. Protein sequence: CASSFSSHTTGFSTEAFF. The gene calls are TRBV28 and TRBJ1-1, with 7 bases fitting TRBD1. CDR3 size: 18 residues. Per germline, CDR1 MDHEN and CDR2 SYDVKM. V gave up 3 bases and J gave up 4 bases; unmatched junction bases: 17. The variable domain in full, with the rest retrieved from reference TRBV28 and TRBJ1-1, is DVKVTQSSRYLVKRTGEKVFLECVQDMDHENMFWYRQDPGLGLRLIYFSYDVKMKEKGDIPEGYSVSREKKERFSLILESASTNQTSMYLCASSFSSHTTGFSTEAFFGQGTRLTVV.

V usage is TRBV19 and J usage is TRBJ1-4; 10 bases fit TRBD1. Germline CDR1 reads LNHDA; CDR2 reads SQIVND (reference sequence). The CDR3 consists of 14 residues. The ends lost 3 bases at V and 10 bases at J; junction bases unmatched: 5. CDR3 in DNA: TGTGCCAGTAGTATGGGGACAGGGGAGCGAAAACTGTTTTTT. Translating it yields CASSMGTGERKLFF.

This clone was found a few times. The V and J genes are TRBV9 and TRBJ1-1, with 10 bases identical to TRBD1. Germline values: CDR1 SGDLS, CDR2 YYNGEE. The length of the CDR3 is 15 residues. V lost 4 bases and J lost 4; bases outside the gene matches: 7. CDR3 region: CASSPRQGAATEAFF. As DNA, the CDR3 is TGTGCCAGCAGCCCCCGACAGGGGGCGGCCACTGAAGCTTTCTTT.

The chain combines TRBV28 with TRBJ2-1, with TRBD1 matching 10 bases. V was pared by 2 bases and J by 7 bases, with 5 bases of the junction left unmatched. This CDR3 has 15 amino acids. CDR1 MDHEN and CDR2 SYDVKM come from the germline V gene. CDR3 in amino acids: CASSLLGQGSNEQFF. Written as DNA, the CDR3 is TGTGCCAGCAGTTTACTGGGACAGGGGTCGAATGAGCAGTTCTTC. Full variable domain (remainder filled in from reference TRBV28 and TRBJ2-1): DVKVTQSSRYLVKRTGEKVFLECVQDMDHENMFWYRQDPGLGLRLIYFSYDVKMKEKGDIPEGYSVSREKKERFSLILESASTNQTSMYLCASSLLGQGSNEQFFGPGTRLTVL.

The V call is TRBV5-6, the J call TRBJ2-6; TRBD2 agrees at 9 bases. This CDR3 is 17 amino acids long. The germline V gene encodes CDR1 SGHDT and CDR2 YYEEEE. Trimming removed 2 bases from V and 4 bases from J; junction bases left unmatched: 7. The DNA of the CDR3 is TGTGCCAGCAGCTTTCTTAGCGGGGGCGCGGGGGCCAACGTCCTGACTTTC. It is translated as CASSFLSGGAGANVLTF.

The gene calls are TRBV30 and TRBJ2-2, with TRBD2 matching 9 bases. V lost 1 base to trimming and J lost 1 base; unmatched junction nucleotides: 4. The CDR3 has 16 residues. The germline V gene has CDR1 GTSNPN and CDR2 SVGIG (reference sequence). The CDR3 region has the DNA TGTGCCTGGAGTGCTAGCGGGAAGTGGAACACCGGGGAGCTGTTTTTT. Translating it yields CAWSASGKWNTGELFF.

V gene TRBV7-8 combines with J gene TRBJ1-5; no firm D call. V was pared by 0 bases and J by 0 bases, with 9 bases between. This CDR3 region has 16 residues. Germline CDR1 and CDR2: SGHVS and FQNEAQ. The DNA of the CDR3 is TGTGCCAGCAGCTTAGCGGAGGGTACTAGCAATCAGCCCCAGCATTTT. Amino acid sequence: CASSLAEGTSNQPQHF.

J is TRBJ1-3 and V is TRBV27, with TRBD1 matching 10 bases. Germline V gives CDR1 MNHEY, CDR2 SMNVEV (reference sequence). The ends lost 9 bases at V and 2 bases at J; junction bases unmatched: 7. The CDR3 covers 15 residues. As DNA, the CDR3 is TGTGCCAGTAAAGGGACAGGGGTGGCTGGAAACACCATATATTTT. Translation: CASKGTGVAGNTIYF.

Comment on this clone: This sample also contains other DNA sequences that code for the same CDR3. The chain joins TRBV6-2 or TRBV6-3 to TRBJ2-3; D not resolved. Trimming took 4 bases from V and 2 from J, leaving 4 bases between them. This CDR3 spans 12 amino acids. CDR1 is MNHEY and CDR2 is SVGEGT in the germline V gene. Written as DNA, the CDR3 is TGTGCCAGCAGTTCATCCACAGATACGCAGTATTTT. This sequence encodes CASSSSTDTQYF.

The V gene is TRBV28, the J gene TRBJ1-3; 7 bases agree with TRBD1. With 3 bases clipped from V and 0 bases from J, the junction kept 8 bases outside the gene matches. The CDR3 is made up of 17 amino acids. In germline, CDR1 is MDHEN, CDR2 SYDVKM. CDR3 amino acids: CASSFPGGMVSGNTIYF. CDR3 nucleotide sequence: TGTGCCAGCAGTTTCCCAGGGGGGATGGTCTCTGGAAACACCATATATTTT.

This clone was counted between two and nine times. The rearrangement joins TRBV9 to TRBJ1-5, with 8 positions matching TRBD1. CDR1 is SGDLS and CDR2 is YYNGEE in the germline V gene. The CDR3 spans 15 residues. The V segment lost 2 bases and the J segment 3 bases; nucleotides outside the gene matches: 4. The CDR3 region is CASSVGQGDNQPQHF. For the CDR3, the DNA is TGTGCCAGCAGCGTCGGACAGGGTGACAATCAGCCCCAGCATTTT. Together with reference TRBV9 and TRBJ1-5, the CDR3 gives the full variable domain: DSGVTQTPKHLITATGQRVTLRCSPRSGDLSVYWYQQSLDQGLQFLIQYYNGEERAKGNILERFSAQQFPDLHSELNLSSLELGDSALYFCASSVGQGDNQPQHFGDGTRLSIL.

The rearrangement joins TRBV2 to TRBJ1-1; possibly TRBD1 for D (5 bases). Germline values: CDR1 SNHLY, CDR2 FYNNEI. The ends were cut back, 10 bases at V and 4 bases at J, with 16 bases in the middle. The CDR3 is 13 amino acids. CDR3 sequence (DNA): TGTGCCAACAGGAAAGGGGAAACCACTGAAGCTTTCTTT. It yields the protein CANRKGETTEAFF.